A single count supports the clone carrying this T cell receptor (beta chain). The sample belongs to a study of blood T cell repertoires in COVID-19. Study information: Sites in the United States, Italy and Spain provided acute and convalescent COVID-19 samples.

There are 13 residues in the CDR3. Germline V gene sequence: CDR1 MNHEY, CDR2 SVGAGI. The V gene lost 4 bases and the J gene lost 7 bases, with 13 bases spanning the gap. Repertoires were generated with immunoSEQ multiplex PCR, while TCRdb's copy carries only in-frame clones and drops some. The table records about 130,000 clones, roughly 80% of them present only once. The sample was peripheral blood. The source of this sequence is a woman aged 60-70 years with acute or convalescent COVID-19. This chain links TRBV6-5 with TRBJ1-2, with D possibly being TRBD1 (5 bases). CDR3 loop: CASSFQGVGGYTF. Here the CDR3 DNA reads TGTGCCAGCAGTTTTCAGGGCGTAGGTGGCTACACCTTC.